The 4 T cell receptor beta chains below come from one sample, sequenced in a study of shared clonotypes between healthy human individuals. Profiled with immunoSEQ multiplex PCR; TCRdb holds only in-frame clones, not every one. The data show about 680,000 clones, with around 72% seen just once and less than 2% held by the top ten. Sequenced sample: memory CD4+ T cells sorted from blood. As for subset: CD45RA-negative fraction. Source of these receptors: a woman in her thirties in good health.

The CDR3 spells CASSRPAGEGYTF. The CDR3 nucleotides read TGTGCCAGCAGCCGCCCGGCAGGGGAAGGCTACACCTTC. The chain carries TRBV7-6 and TRBJ1-2; possible D gene TRBD1, 6 bases. Trimming left V 5 bases short and J 8 bases short, with 15 bases between. Germline V gene lookup returns CDR1 SGHVS and CDR2 FNYEAQ. The CDR3 consists of 13 residues.

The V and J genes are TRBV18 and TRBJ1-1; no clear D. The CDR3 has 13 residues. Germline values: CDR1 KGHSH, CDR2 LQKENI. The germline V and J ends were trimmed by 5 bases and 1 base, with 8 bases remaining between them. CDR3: CASSVQRNTEAFF. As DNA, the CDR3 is TGTGCCAGCTCAGTACAGAGGAACACTGAAGCTTTCTTT.

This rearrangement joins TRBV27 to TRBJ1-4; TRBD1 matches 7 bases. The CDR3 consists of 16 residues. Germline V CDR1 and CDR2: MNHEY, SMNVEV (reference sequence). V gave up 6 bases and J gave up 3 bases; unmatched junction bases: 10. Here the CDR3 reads CASSSTGRLANEKLFF. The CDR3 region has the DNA TGTGCCAGCAGCTCGACAGGGAGGCTTGCTAATGAAAAACTGTTTTTT.

CDR3 sequence: CASSLGGGNTGELFF. CDR3 nucleotides: TGTGCCAGCAGCTTAGGAGGGGGGAACACCGGGGAGCTGTTTTTT. The chain links TRBV7-9 to TRBJ2-2, with a tentative D call TRBD1 (6 bases). Germline-derived CDR1 and CDR2 are SEHNR and FQNEAQ (reference sequence). The CDR3 sequence is 15 residues long. V shed 1 base and J shed 1 base, with 7 bases lying between them.